The clone carrying this TCR delta chain was detected ten times or more. The protein recorded in TCRdb matches a much larger clone and deviates from this DNA's translation at residue 6, suggesting a read error; the protein here is obtained by translating the DNA. TCRdb re-called the RT-PCR reads through CATT. Here the sample spans about 15,000 delta-chain clones, about 8.6% being singletons. The source of the sample is a study of gamma-delta T cells after stem cell transplantation. The CDR3 covers 18 residues. CDR1 is GEAIGNYY and CDR2 is EKD in the germline V gene. Losses at the gene ends were 0 bases for V and 0 bases for J; bases not matched to a gene: 12.

The J gene is TRDJ1, the V gene TRDV2, with 7 bases matching TRDD3. Material for sequencing was gamma-delta T cells. The clonotype originates from a human donor. It is not recorded whose cells these are; they may come from a transplant donor. CDR3 nucleotide sequence: TGTGCCTGTGACACCAGTACTGGGGATCCAGGTGACACCGATAAACTCATCTTT. Amino acids: CACDTSTGDPGDTDKLIF.